This T cell receptor beta chain is drawn from a study of OX40 agonist ivuxolimab in advanced cancers. No patient had autoimmune disease or received systemic immunosuppression. Trimming removed 6 bases from V and 1 base from J, with 13 bases in between. Germline CDR1 and CDR2: SNHLY and FYNNEI. CDR3 size: 15 residues. This clone was seen a single time. As yet, its antigen is unknown. Overall study results and limits: At doses 0.1 to 3.0 mg/kg, CD4+ and CD8+ clones expanded.

Profiling relied on immunoSEQ multiplex PCR, and the TCRdb table lists in-frame clones only, not all of them. The table lists about 31,000 clones, roughly 87% of them singletons, with about a fifth in the top ten. The sample in question was CD4+ or CD8+ T cells sorted from blood, obtained in a trial of the OX40 agonist ivuxolimab. The TCR originated in an adult with an advanced solid tumor such as melanoma, head and neck, liver or kidney cancer. This sequence joins TRBV2 and TRBJ1-5; tentative D call: TRBD1 (6 bases). The CDR3: CASRSGDFSNQPQHF. The DNA for the CDR3 is TGTGCCAGCAGATCAGGGGATTTCAGCAATCAGCCCCAGCATTTT.